The clone carrying this T cell receptor (beta chain) was seen repeatedly, ten times or more. One entry per CDR3 protein results from TCRdb running MiXCR on the RT-PCR reads. The profile shows 180,000 or so distinct CDR3 sequences, 10% to 15% of them singletons. CDR3 length equals 15 residues. Germline trimming cut 5 bases from V and 0 bases from J; bases unmatched to any gene: 3. Germline V gene sequence: CDR1 SGHTA, CDR2 FQGNSA. The data stem from a study of response to subunit inactivated influenza vaccine. The same specimen was also included in a second study, on T cells expressing NK-cell markers. From that study: cDNA encoding TCR beta was synthesized via 5'RACE template switching incorporating UMIs. All TCR beta repertoires analysed originated from sorted CD3+CD56+NKG2C+, CD3+CD56+NKG2C- and CD3+CD56-NKG2C+ T cells. The sequencing cohort of eight donors included seven HCMV-seropositive individuals and one seronegative individual.

The receptor was derived from a man between 45 and 60 years old who received an inactivated influenza vaccine. The starting material was CD8+ T cells sorted from PBMCs, obtained roughly 12 days after vaccination. The chain combines TRBV7-2 with TRBJ2-1; TRBD1 aligns across 8 bases. The CDR3 spells CASSPDRVSYNEQFF. Here the CDR3 DNA reads TGTGCCAGCAGCCCGGACAGGGTCTCCTACAATGAGCAGTTCTTC. Full variable domain (rest looked up from reference TRBV7-2 and TRBJ2-1): GAGVSQSPSNKVTEKGKDVELRCDPISGHTALYWYRQSLGQGLEFLIYFQGNSAPDKSGLPSDRFSAERTGGSVSTLTIQRTQQEDSAVYLCASSPDRVSYNEQFFGPGTRLTVL.